This T cell receptor beta chain came from a study of naive and memory T cell subsets. Noted treatment: skin biopsy from PPD injection site in Mantoux-positive individual. TCR cDNA received a 3' ligated oligonucleotide that carried a UMI. Skin biopsies came from PPD injection sites in Mantoux-positive individuals. Cells were not sorted; total RNA input targeted about 1 to 1000 ng. Four PCR rounds used nested alpha and beta constant region primers plus the SP2 primer. For blood and skin samples, reverse transcription used TCR alpha and beta constant primers. TCRdb fed the UMI-ligation and nested PCR reads into MiXCR, producing one record per CDR3 protein. The sample contains 25,000 to 35,000 distinct CDR3 sequences, about 6.7% of which appear only once. Germline V gene data show CDR1 as MNHEY and CDR2 as SVGEGT. V lost 6 bases to trimming and J lost 1 base; unmatched junction nucleotides: 2. This CDR3 is built from 14 residues.

This clonotype was recorded at least ten times. What it recognizes is unknown. Findings of the study overall: TCRs were reportedly recovered from both biopsy types, mostly tuberculin test sites.

This sequence was found in an adult in good health. This sample comprised skin, obtained from a tuberculin skin test site. The chain employs TRBV6-2 or TRBV6-3 and TRBJ2-3; 9 bases agree with TRBD2. The CDR3: CASRVAGGTDTQYF. The DNA of the CDR3 is TGTGCCAGCAGGGTAGCGGGGGGCACAGATACGCAGTATTTT.